The TCR beta chain described here comes from a study of shared clonotypes between healthy human individuals. There are 13 residues in the CDR3. From germline, CDR1 is SGHNT and CDR2 YENEEA. V was trimmed by 5 bases and J by 1 base, leaving 8 bases between them. Repertoires were generated with immunoSEQ multiplex PCR, while TCRdb's copy carries only in-frame clones and drops some. The sample includes over 850,000 clones, 70% to 80% of them seen just once. Concerning this clone: This sequence may be a read error, since a much larger clone differs from it by one base.

Material for sequencing was memory CD4+ T cells from PBMCs. Subset indicated: CD45RA-negative fraction. This TCR came from a young man in good health. Some clones in this sample may be carry-over from other donors' samples. The chain joins TRBV11-3 to TRBJ1-1, with D perhaps matching TRBD1 (5 bases). The CDR3 DNA reads TGTGCCAGCAGCATACAGGAGAACACTGAAGCTTTCTTT. It is translated as CASSIQENTEAFF.